This T cell receptor beta chain stems from a study of human CD8 memory T cell subsets. Study observations and caveats: Stem-like memory T cell repertoires barely overlapped those of precursor exhausted T cells. From the Chao1 estimates, stem-like memory T cells appeared to be more diverse than precursor exhausted T cells. Similarly high diversity marked stem-like memory and precursor exhausted T cells, unlike effector memory cells.

Libraries of TCR beta chains were produced by 5' RACE (UMI-labeled). Each CDR3 protein gets one entry in TCRdb, which reprocessed the 5' RACE reads and gives no DNA. Found here are 5,500 to 8,500 distinct CDR3 sequences; the top ten clones hold approximately 20%. This CDR3 region has 17 residues. Germline V gene data show CDR1 as LNHDA and CDR2 as SQIVND (reference sequence). TSTEM denoted stem-like memory CD8+ T cells, and these cells were CCR7+ PD-1- TIGIT-. Notes on this clonotype: The antigen remains undetermined.

This chain connects TRBV19 to TRBJ1-1; TCRdb's D call, TRBD1, is unchecked because there is no DNA. The sequencing sample was made of CD8+ stem-like memory T cells (TSCM and TCM) sorted from PBMCs. Subset described: stem-like memory CD8 T cells (TSTEM), CCR7+ PD-1- TIGIT-. The TCR sequence derives from a human donor in good health. CDR3 sequence reads: CASSNRDRGPAHAEAFF. Supplemented by reference TRBV19 and TRBJ1-1, the full variable domain reads DGGITQSPKYLFRKEGQNVTLSCEQNLNHDAMYWYRQDPGQGLRLIYYSQIVNDFQKGDIAEGYSVSREKKESFPLTVTSAQKNPTAFYLCASSNRDRGPAHAEAFFGQGTRLTVV.